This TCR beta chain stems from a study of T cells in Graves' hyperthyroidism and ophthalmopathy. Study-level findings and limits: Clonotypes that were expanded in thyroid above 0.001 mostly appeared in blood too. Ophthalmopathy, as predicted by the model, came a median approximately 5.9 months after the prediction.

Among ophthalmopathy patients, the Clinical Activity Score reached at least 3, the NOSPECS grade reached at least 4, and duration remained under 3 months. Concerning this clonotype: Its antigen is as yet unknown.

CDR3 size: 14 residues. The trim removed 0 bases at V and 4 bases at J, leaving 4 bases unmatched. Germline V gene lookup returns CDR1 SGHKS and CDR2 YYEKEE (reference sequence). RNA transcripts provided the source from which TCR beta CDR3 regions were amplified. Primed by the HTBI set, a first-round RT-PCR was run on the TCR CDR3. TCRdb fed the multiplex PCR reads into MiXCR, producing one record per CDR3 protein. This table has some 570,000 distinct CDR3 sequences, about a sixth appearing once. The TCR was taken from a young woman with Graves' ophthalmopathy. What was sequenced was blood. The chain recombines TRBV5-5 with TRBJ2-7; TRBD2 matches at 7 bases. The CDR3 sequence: CASSLAWGGYEQYF. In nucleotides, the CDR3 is TGTGCCAGCAGCTTGGCCTGGGGGGGATACGAGCAGTACTTC.